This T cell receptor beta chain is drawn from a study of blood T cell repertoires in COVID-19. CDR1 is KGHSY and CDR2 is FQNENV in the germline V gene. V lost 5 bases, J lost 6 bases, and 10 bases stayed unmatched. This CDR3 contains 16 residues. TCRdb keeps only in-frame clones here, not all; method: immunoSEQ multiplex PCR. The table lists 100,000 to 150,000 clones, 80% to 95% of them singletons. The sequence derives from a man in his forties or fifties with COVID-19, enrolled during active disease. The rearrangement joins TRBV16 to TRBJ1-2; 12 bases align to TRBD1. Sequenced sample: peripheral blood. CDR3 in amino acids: CASSRDPGQGAHGYTF. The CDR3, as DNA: TGTGCCAGCAGCAGAGATCCGGGACAGGGGGCTCATGGCTACACCTTC.